This entry lists 6 T cell receptor beta chains sequenced from one sample in a study of cytomegalovirus exposure and HLA in healthy donors. The study ran its PCR with 60 Vbeta and 13 Jbeta primers. The assay was immunoSEQ multiplex PCR, and TCRdb's table has in-frame clones only and misses some. The sample yields 30,000 to 40,000 clones, over 90% seen once. Sequenced material: PBMCs. Receptors originate from a woman aged 18-35 years in good health and CMV-seronegative.

This rearrangement joins TRBV9 to TRBJ1-2; D gene ambiguous. CDR1 SGDLS and CDR2 YYNGEE come from the germline V gene. The ends were cut back, 0 bases at V and 7 bases at J, with 10 bases in the middle. This CDR3 has 13 amino acids. CDR3 sequence (DNA): TGTGCCAGCAGCGTAGTTGAAGGGAGTGGCTACACCTTC. Its protein product is CASSVVEGSGYTF.

The chain joins TRBV6-5 to TRBJ1-2; D may be TRBD1 (5 bases). CDR1 and CDR2 from the germline V gene are MNHEY and SVGAGI. The V end was cut by 0 bases, the J end by 4 bases, with 15 bases between. This CDR3 has 16 residues. The CDR3 loop is CASSYSMGGGRYGYTF. The CDR3, as DNA: TGTGCCAGCAGTTACTCGATGGGGGGAGGTCGCTATGGCTACACCTTC.

V usage is TRBV9 and J usage is TRBJ2-7; 9 bases map to TRBD1. The trim removed 3 bases at V and 3 bases at J, leaving 7 bases unmatched. CDR3 length: 15 amino acids. Germline loops: CDR1 SGDLS, CDR2 YYNGEE. CDR3 nucleotides: TGTGCCAGCAGCGCCGGACAGGGGACGTACTACGAGCAGTACTTC. Protein product: CASSAGQGTYYEQYF.

A word on this clone: A read error may produce the germline difference seen at one junction end. This sample also contains other DNA sequences that code for the same CDR3. This chain joins TRBV14 and TRBJ2-7; TRBD2 is a possible D gene (5 bases). Germline V gene lookup returns CDR1 SGHDN and CDR2 FVKESK. This CDR3 is 14 amino acids long. CDR3 bases: TGCGCCAGCAGCCAACGGACGGGGTCCTACGAGCAGTACTTC. This gives the protein CASSQRTGSYEQYF.

This chain joins TRBV5-8 and TRBJ1-2; no clear D. This CDR3 is built from 13 residues. Germline loops: CDR1 SGHTS, CDR2 YDEGEE. Between the trimmed V and J ends, which lost 2 bases and 9 bases, there was a span of 14 bases. CDR3 DNA: TGTGCCAGCAGCTTCGTCACCGGAGGCAGCTACACCTTC. Translation gives CASSFVTGGSYTF.

This chain connects TRBV10-3 to TRBJ2-2; TRBD2 aligns across 10 bases. Germline CDR1 and CDR2: ENHRY and SYGVKD. Germline trimming cut 3 bases from V and 7 bases from J; bases unmatched to any gene: 23. This CDR3 contains 21 residues. Written as DNA, the CDR3 is TGTGCCATCAGTGAAAGCTCTAGCGGGAGTTTGGGGAAAACTTTCGGCGGGGAGCTGTTTTTT. Encoded protein: CAISESSSGSLGKTFGGELFF.